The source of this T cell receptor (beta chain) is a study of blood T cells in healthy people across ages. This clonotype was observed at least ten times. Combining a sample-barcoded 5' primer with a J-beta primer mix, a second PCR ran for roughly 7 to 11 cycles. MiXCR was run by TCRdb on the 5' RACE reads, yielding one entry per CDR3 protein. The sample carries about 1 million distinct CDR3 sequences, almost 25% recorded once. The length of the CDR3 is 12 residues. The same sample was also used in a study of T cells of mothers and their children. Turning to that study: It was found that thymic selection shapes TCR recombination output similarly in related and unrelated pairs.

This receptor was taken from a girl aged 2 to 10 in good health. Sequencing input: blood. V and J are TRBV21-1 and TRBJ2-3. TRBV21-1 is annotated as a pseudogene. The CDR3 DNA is TGTGCCAGCAGCAAGAATATTAATACGCAGTATTTT. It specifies CASSKNINTQYF.